Each of the 14 T cell receptor beta chains below was sequenced from the same sample in a study of blood T cell repertoires in COVID-19. Clones were read by immunoSEQ multiplex PCR, and TCRdb kept only the in-frame ones, dropping some. The sample lists 30,000 to 40,000 clones, more than 90% occurring once. The source material was peripheral blood. The receptors were gathered from a human donor in a cohort sampled during active COVID-19.

The chain is built from TRBV19 and TRBJ2-7; D call uncertain. Per the germline V gene, CDR1 is LNHDA and CDR2 is SQIVND (reference sequence). Trimming took off 1 base at V and 3 bases at J, with 7 bases between the two ends. The CDR3 is 13 amino acids. The CDR3 region has the DNA TGTGCCAGTAGTATAGGGAGCGACTACGAGCAGTACTTC. This codes for CASSIGSDYEQYF.

The chain employs TRBV18 and TRBJ1-2, with D perhaps matching TRBD1 (5 bases). The CDR3 is 14 amino acids. Germline values: CDR1 KGHSH, CDR2 LQKENI. With 6 bases removed from V and 3 bases from J, the gap between germline ends came to 14 bases. The CDR3 bases are TGTGCCAGCTCCCCAGGCGGGGGGGACTATGGCTACACCTTC. This encodes CASSPGGGDYGYTF.

V is TRBV11-1 and J is TRBJ2-1; 12 bases match TRBD2. Trimming at V came to 2 bases and at J to 12 bases, leaving 5 bases not matched to a gene. The V gene's germline CDR1 is SGHAT and CDR2 FQDESV (reference sequence). CDR3 length: 14 amino acids. The CDR3 reads CASSLPTSGSVQFF. CDR3 in DNA: TGTGCCAGCAGCTTACCGACTAGCGGGAGTGTGCAGTTCTTC. The full variable domain, in which reference TRBV11-1 and TRBJ2-1 provide the parts outside the CDR3, is EAEVAQSPRYKITEKSQAVAFWCDPISGHATLYWYRQILGQGPELLVQFQDESVVDDSQLPKDRFSAERLKGVDSTLKIQPAELGDSAMYLCASSLPTSGSVQFFGPGTRLTVL.

V gene TRBV6-1 combines with J gene TRBJ1-3; D ambiguous. Germline CDR1 and CDR2: MNHNS and SASEGT. The CDR3 contains 15 residues. Trimming shortened V by 3 bases and J by 4 bases, and 13 bases separated the two germline ends. The CDR3 reads CASSESRPWGNTIYF. The DNA for the CDR3 is TGTGCCAGCAGTGAGAGCAGGCCGTGGGGAAACACCATATATTTT.

This clone has only one observation. This sequence joins TRBV18 and TRBJ2-3, with TRBD2 identical over 9 bases. This CDR3 has 19 amino acids. CDR1 is KGHSH, CDR2 LQKENI, per germline. V gave up 3 bases and J gave up 0 bases; unmatched junction bases: 13. The CDR3 loop is CASSPTIRLAGLSTDTQYF. The CDR3, as DNA: TGTGCCAGCTCACCGACTATTCGGCTAGCGGGATTAAGCACAGATACGCAGTATTTT.

The chain employs TRBV7-9 and TRBJ2-3; 13 positions agree with TRBD2. V trimming: 1 base; J trimming: 4 bases; junction bases outside the gene matches: 2. The CDR3 contains 16 residues. CDR1 and CDR2 (germline): SEHNR, FQNEAQ (reference sequence). The CDR3 bases are TGTGCCAGCAGCTTAGGGACTAGCGGGAGCTCAGATACGCAGTATTTT. Translating gives CASSLGTSGSSDTQYF.

The chain carries TRBV6-2 or TRBV6-3 and TRBJ1-2; D gene ambiguous. The CDR3 covers 12 residues. V lost 4 bases and J 2 bases, leaving 5 bases between the germline ends. CDR1 is MNHEY and CDR2 is SVGEGT in the germline V gene. CDR3 nucleotide sequence: TGTGCCAGCAGTTCACAGAACTATGGCTACACCTTC. The encoded protein is CASSSQNYGYTF.

This rearrangement joins TRBV30 to TRBJ1-1; 9 nucleotides line up with TRBD1. The germline CDR1 and CDR2 sequences are GTSNPN and SVGIG (reference sequence). This CDR3 has 15 amino acids. The V and J ends lost 5 bases and 0 bases, in that order; junction bases with no gene match: 7. The CDR3 protein is CAWDRGKVVNTEAFF. In DNA, the CDR3 is TGTGCCTGGGACAGGGGGAAAGTAGTGAACACTGAAGCTTTCTTT. The full variable domain, in which reference TRBV30 and TRBJ1-1 provide the parts outside the CDR3, is SQTIHQWPATLVQPVGSPLSLECTVEGTSNPNLYWYRQAAGRGLQLLFYSVGIGQISSEVPQNLSASRPQDRQFILSSKKLLLSDSGFYLCAWDRGKVVNTEAFFGQGTRLTVV.

The chain links TRBV9 to TRBJ2-1, with 10 bases aligning to TRBD2. The V segment lost 0 bases and the J segment 9 bases; nucleotides outside the gene matches: 9. This CDR3 is 16 amino acids long. The germline V gene has CDR1 SGDLS and CDR2 YYNGEE. The CDR3 sequence: CASSVDLLAGVGEQFF. The CDR3 DNA reads TGTGCCAGCAGCGTAGATCTTCTAGCGGGAGTGGGTGAGCAGTTCTTC.

The CDR3 DNA reads as TGCGCCAGCAGTGACCGGGACAGGGGTATTCAGCCCCAGCATTTT. This translates into CASSDRDRGIQPQHF. This rearrangement joins TRBV10-2 to TRBJ1-5; TRBD1 matches at 10 bases. V lost 3 bases and J lost 6; bases outside the gene matches: 5. This CDR3 comprises 15 residues. Germline V gene sequence: CDR1 WSHSY, CDR2 SAAADI.

V and J are TRBV30 and TRBJ1-5; D unresolved. The CDR3 is 14 residues long. V was clipped by 2 bases and J by 3 bases, with 11 bases between them. Germline V CDR1 and CDR2: GTSNPN, SVGIG (reference sequence). CDR3 loop: CAWSWSGYNQPQHF. The CDR3 nucleotides are TGTGCCTGGAGTTGGTCAGGATACAATCAGCCCCAGCATTTT. The full variable domain, in which reference TRBV30 and TRBJ1-5 provide the parts outside the CDR3, is SQTIHQWPATLVQPVGSPLSLECTVEGTSNPNLYWYRQAAGRGLQLLFYSVGIGQISSEVPQNLSASRPQDRQFILSSKKLLLSDSGFYLCAWSWSGYNQPQHFGDGTRLSIL.

J is TRBJ1-5 and V is TRBV5-6; D remains unclear. Germline CDR1 and CDR2: SGHDT and YYEEEE. V lost 0 bases and J lost 3, with 7 bases in between. The CDR3 totals 14 residues. CDR3 DNA: TGTGCCAGCAGCTTGGGAGGCTCCAATCAGCCCCAGCATTTT. It yields the protein CASSLGGSNQPQHF. Variable domain in full (rest from reference TRBV5-6 and TRBJ1-5): DAGVTQSPTHLIKTRGQQVTLRCSPKSGHDTVSWYQQALGQGPQFIFQYYEEEERQRGNFPDRFSGHQFPNYSSELNVNALLLGDSALYLCASSLGGSNQPQHFGDGTRLSIL.

This chain uses TRBV28 with TRBJ1-4; TRBD1 is a possible D gene (6 bases). CDR1 MDHEN and CDR2 SYDVKM come from the germline V gene. The CDR3 is made up of 21 amino acids. V lost 5 bases and J 0 bases, leaving 28 bases between the germline ends. The CDR3 spells CASSHFPGVVRKLATNEKLFF. The CDR3, as DNA: TGTGCCAGCAGTCACTTCCCAGGGGTGGTTCGAAAGTTGGCAACTAATGAAAAACTGTTTTTT.

The V gene is TRBV4-1, the J gene TRBJ1-4, with 8 bases fitting TRBD1. Germline V CDR1 and CDR2: MGHRA, YSYEKL. CDR3 length: 17 residues. V was clipped by 4 bases and J by 0 bases; unmatched bases: 7. CDR3 loop: CASSRTGIRSTNEKLFF. In DNA, the CDR3 is TGCGCCAGCAGCCGGACAGGGATTCGTTCAACTAATGAAAAACTGTTTTTT.